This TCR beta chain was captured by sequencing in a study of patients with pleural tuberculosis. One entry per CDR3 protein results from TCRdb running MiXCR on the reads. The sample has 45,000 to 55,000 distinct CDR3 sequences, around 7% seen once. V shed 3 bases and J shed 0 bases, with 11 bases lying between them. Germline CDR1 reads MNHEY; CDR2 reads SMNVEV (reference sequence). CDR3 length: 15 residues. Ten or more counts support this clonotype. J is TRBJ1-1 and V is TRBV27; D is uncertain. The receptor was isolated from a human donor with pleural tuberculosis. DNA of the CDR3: TGTGCCAGCAGTTTTAAACGAGGGTTGAACACTGAAGCTTTCTTT. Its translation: CASSFKRGLNTEAFF.